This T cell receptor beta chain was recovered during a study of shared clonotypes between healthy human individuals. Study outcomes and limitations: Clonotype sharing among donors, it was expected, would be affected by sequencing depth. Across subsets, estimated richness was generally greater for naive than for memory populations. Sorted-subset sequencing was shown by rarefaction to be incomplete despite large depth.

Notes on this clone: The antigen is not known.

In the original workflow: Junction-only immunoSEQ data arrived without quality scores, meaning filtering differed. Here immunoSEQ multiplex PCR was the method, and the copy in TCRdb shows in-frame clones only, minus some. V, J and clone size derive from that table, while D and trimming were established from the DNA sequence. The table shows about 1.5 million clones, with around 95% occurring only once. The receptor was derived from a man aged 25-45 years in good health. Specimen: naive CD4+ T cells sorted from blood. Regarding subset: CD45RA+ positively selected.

For the CDR3, the DNA is TGTGCCAGTAGTACCGGACTAGCGGGATGGGATGAGCAGTTCTTC. Its translation: CASSTGLAGWDEQFF. The chain carries TRBV19 and TRBJ2-1, with 12 bases lining up with TRBD2. The germline V gene has CDR1 LNHDA and CDR2 SQIVND (reference sequence). The CDR3 consists of 15 residues. The J segment lost 8 bases and the V segment lost 4 bases, leaving 6 bases of the junction unmatched.